This entry is about one TCR beta chain. This clone was seen ten or more times. Its target antigen remains unknown. With the read ending 3 residues before the CDR3 end, the germline J gene is used to fill in that end. The sample comes from a study of T cell clonality in common variable immunodeficiency (dated by TCRdb to the mid-2010s). For sequencing, equivalent amounts of genomic DNA were input from CVID and control samples. For every sample, a 60 bp segment covering the rearranged TCRbeta CDR3 region was amplified and then sequenced. The immunoSEQ assay, a bias-corrected multiplex PCR with high-throughput sequencing, was employed for TCRbeta amplification. The original pipeline was this. Every unique nucleotide sequence was considered a clone and was annotated with V, D and J genes, copy number and frequency. Sequences were labeled productive if in frame, and non-productive if out of frame or containing stop codons. Clonality was calculated from Shannon's entropy as previously described. The predicted amino acid sequences of productive clones were used to derive mean CDR3 Kyte-Doolittle hydropathy. The R hclust function was used to hierarchically cluster scaled V gene usage with Manhattan distance and complete linkage. Clone sharing by CDR3 amino acid sequence was assessed by resampling 12 repertoires per group over 100 rounds. Repertoires were searched for 70 published EBV-specific and approximately 240 published CMV-specific TCRbeta sequences. A couple of CVID samples yielding fewer than 10,000 sequences were excluded from analysis, leaving over 35 CVID repertoires. Imported from immuneACCESS, the table was reduced by TCRdb to in-frame sequences with V and J called. These copies leave out some clones; in studies compared against another copy, an unresolved V gene accounts for under half, and the cause of the remainder is not known. D and trimming were read from the DNA, whereas the V and J calls and clone size are those reported in that table. The sample records some 44,000 clones, none occurring a single time. Of the sample, less than 11% falls within the top ten clones.

Both CVID patients and healthy controls were predominantly of Caucasian heritage. From each donor, 5 to 8 ml of heparinized peripheral whole blood was collected. Genomic DNA from adults with common variable immune deficiency (CVID) and from healthy adult controls was the source for sequencing TCRbeta CDR3 repertoires. The control group was made up of roughly 22 healthy adult volunteers (roughly ten male and around 12 female) whose ages ranged from about 20 to 70 years, with a mean age of nearly 35. Diluted blood was density-centrifuged over Hypaque 1077 or Ficoll-Paque to isolate peripheral blood mononuclear cells. Unsorted mononuclear cells served as the source of genomic DNA, which was extracted either by Qiagen column purification or by a centrifugation-based method. V and J are truncated by 3 bases and 5 bases respectively, leaving an intervening sequence of 10 bases. The CDR3, from cysteine to phenylalanine, totals 14 residues. The DNA covers only part of the CDR3, 33 bases in frame from base 1. As encoded in the germline V gene (reference sequence), CDR1 is SEHNR while CDR2 is FQNEAQ.

What the study reported, not specific to this receptor: Patient heterogeneity within the CVID cohort put limits on correlating repertoire features with clinical complications. Healthy controls shared more TCRbeta clones with each other than CVID subjects shared among themselves (p < 0.0001). Despite equal DNA input, controls averaged about 79,000 unique sequences per sample versus some 30,000 in CVID samples. According to the authors, figuring out what caused the increased clonality in CVID would require sequencing the repertoires of T cell subpopulations. Fewer deletions and N-nucleotide insertions were reportedly observed in CVID TCRbeta sequences, and highly modified clones with 13 or more V deletions were reportedly absent from CVID TCRbeta sequences. Compared with healthy controls, CVID subjects showed increased TCRbeta clonality (t-test p = 0.018), a feature most characteristic of about a third of subjects.

The source of this sequence is a person aged 18 to 75 in good health. Sequencing was done on a sample of peripheral blood mononuclear cells. The sequence is built from TRBV7-9 and TRBJ1-4; no D segment can be confidently identified. The CDR3 reads as follows: CASSFPVPNEKLFF. CDR3 bases read: TGTGCCAGCAGCTTCCCGGTCCCAAATGAAAAA.